The TCR beta chain under discussion was sequenced for a study of early T cells in non-severe SARS-CoV-2 infection. Study-level information: Bulk RNA taken from unsorted whole blood was sequenced, leaving chains unpaired. General study findings and limits: Comparison of clonotypes with VDJdb favored anti-spike CD8 responses while missing private and CD4 specificities.

In regard to this clonotype: Its specificity is not known.

TCRdb recomputed calls from the 5' RACE reads with MiXCR, one row per CDR3 protein. Among tens of thousands of distinct CDR3 sequences, 7.5% to 9.5% were seen once, and the ten largest hold almost 4%. V gave up 6 bases and J gave up 0 bases; unmatched junction bases: 4. The CDR3 extends over 14 amino acids. This rearrangement joins TRBV12-3 or TRBV12-4 to TRBJ2-7; 8 nucleotides match TRBD2. The source of this sequence is an adult who was a healthcare worker with PCR-confirmed SARS-CoV-2 infection or an uninfected control (not recorded which). The sample in question was whole blood, obtained at baseline. The CDR3: CASSPGTSSYEQYF. The CDR3 DNA is TGTGCCAGCAGCCCAGGGACTAGCTCCTACGAGCAGTACTTC.